This T cell receptor (beta chain) was obtained from a study of blood T cells in healthy people across ages. Next came a second PCR, run for about 7 to 12 cycles, which used a sample-barcoded 5' primer along with a J-beta primer mix. Each CDR3 protein gets one entry after TCRdb re-called the 5' RACE reads with MiXCR. Of approximately 800,000 distinct CDR3 sequences in the sample, roughly 56% were seen once. J gave up 5 bases and V 6 bases, and 5 bases lay outside the gene matches. This CDR3 comprises 13 residues. CDR1 is SQVTM and CDR2 is ANQGSEA in the germline V gene. No fewer than 6 micrograms of total RNA were isolated from every sample.

Sequencing was carried out using blood. The chain is built from TRBV29-1 and TRBJ2-4; 9 nucleotides line up with TRBD1. This sequence was found in a man aged 35 to 55 in good health. The CDR3 DNA reads as TGCAGCGTCGACAGACAGGGGGAAAACATTCAGTACTTC. Amino acids: CSVDRQGENIQYF.